Below, 19 T cell receptor beta chains from the same sample are listed, as sequenced in a study of blood T cell repertoires in COVID-19. Sequenced by immunoSEQ multiplex PCR; TCRdb stores in-frame clones only, minus some. The table shows about 120,000 clones, with 80% to 90% occurring only once. Sequencing input: peripheral blood. These receptors came from a man between 65 and 85 years old with active or convalescent COVID-19.

The chain is built from TRBV28 and TRBJ1-2, with D hard to call. From germline, CDR1 is MDHEN and CDR2 SYDVKM. The CDR3 has 13 residues. V was trimmed by 3 bases and J by 3 bases, leaving 8 bases between them. DNA for the CDR3: TGTGCCAGCAGTTTGTCCGGTCACTATGGCTACACCTTC. This sequence encodes CASSLSGHYGYTF.

The chain employs TRBV7-9 and TRBJ2-7; 13 bases match TRBD2. From germline, CDR1 is SEHNR and CDR2 FQNEAQ (reference sequence). This CDR3 contains 15 residues. V trimming: 5 bases; J trimming: 5 bases; junction bases outside the gene matches: 6. In DNA form, the CDR3 reads TGTGCCAGCAGCCCGTGGACTAGCGGGAGCGACGAGCAGTACTTC. This translates into CASSPWTSGSDEQYF.

Here the CDR3 reads CATSGGGGYGYTF. Written as DNA, the CDR3 is TGTGCCACCAGTGGAGGGGGGGGCTATGGCTACACCTTC. The rearrangement uses TRBV24-1 and TRBJ1-2; D possibly corresponds to TRBD1 (6 bases). Germline V gene data show CDR1 as KGHDR and CDR2 as SFDVKD. Trimming pared 5 bases from V and 4 bases from J, leaving 10 bases between. CDR3 length equals 13 residues.

The V and J genes are TRBV11-3 and TRBJ2-1, with D tentatively TRBD2 (5 bases). Germline V gene lookup returns CDR1 SGHNT and CDR2 YENEEA. Trimming pared 2 bases from V and 1 base from J, leaving 6 bases between. This CDR3 is 14 amino acids long. The CDR3 sequence is CASSLSGSYNEQFF. The CDR3 nucleotides are TGTGCCAGCAGCTTAAGCGGTTCCTACAATGAGCAGTTCTTC.

The rearrangement links TRBV6-5 to TRBJ2-5; no reliable D call. Trimming took 3 bases from V and 1 from J, leaving 12 bases between them. The CDR3 is 15 residues long. Germline assignment: CDR1 MNHEY and CDR2 SVGAGI. CDR3 region: CASSYSGVTQETQYF. Here the CDR3 DNA reads TGTGCCAGCAGTTATAGTGGTGTCACCCAAGAGACCCAGTACTTC.

In the case of this clone: The same CDR3 is also encoded by other DNA sequences in this sample. CDR3 protein: CASSSTGGVYEQYF. The CDR3 DNA is TGTGCCAGCAGCTCGACAGGGGGAGTCTACGAGCAGTACTTC. This chain connects TRBV7-2 to TRBJ2-7; 9 bases match TRBD1. Trimming cost V 4 bases and J 3 bases; bases outside gene matches: 4. The germline CDR1 and CDR2 sequences are SGHTA and FQGNSA. The CDR3 contains 14 residues.

The V gene is TRBV24-1, the J gene TRBJ2-1; 11 bases are a match to TRBD1. V lost 5 bases and J lost 10; bases outside the gene matches: 6. Per germline, CDR1 KGHDR and CDR2 SFDVKD. This CDR3 contains 14 residues. CDR3 sequence reads: CATSAGQGAGEQFF. In DNA, the CDR3 is TGTGCCACCAGTGCTGGACAGGGGGCAGGAGAGCAGTTCTTC.

This clone was seen more than once but under ten times. This chain uses TRBV7-9 with TRBJ2-7, with 10 bases matching TRBD2. The germline V gene has CDR1 SEHNR and CDR2 FQNEAQ (reference sequence). V lost 5 bases and J lost 7; bases outside the gene matches: 8. The CDR3 runs 14 residues. DNA for the CDR3: TGTGCCAGCAGCCCCAGCGGGAGGGACGGGGAGCAGTACTTC. As protein: CASSPSGRDGEQYF.

The chain links TRBV3-1 (or the pseudogene TRBV3-2) to TRBJ1-1; TRBD1 aligns across 7 bases. This CDR3 is built from 13 residues. CDR1 is LGHDT and CDR2 is YNNKEL in the germline V gene (reference sequence). Unmatched junction bases numbered 5, after V lost 4 bases and J lost 6 bases. The chain's CDR3 is CASSPHRGAEAFF. The CDR3 DNA is TGTGCCAGCAGCCCACACAGGGGAGCTGAAGCTTTCTTT.

J is TRBJ2-3 and V is TRBV7-9, with 7 bases matching TRBD2. Germline V gene sequence: CDR1 SEHNR, CDR2 FQNEAQ (reference sequence). Trimming cost V 1 base and J 4 bases; bases outside gene matches: 2. CDR3 length: 14 amino acids. The CDR3 here is CASSLVAGADTQYF. The CDR3 nucleotides are TGTGCCAGCAGCTTAGTTGCGGGAGCAGATACGCAGTATTTT.

This chain joins TRBV5-1 and TRBJ2-7; a possible D gene is TRBD1 (5 bases). The CDR3 loop spans 17 amino acids. CDR1 is SGHRS, CDR2 YFSETQ, per germline. Trimming removed 2 bases at V and 4 bases at J, with 22 bases between. CDR3 bases: TGCGCCAGCAGCTTTCTGTCCTCTGGTGGATCAGGGTACGAGCAGTACTTC. Translation: CASSFLSSGGSGYEQYF.

The chain employs TRBV11-2 and TRBJ1-1; TRBD1 aligns across 7 bases. Germline CDR1 reads SGHAT; CDR2 reads FQNNGV. V dropped 5 bases and J dropped 2; count of bases not matched to a gene: 5. The CDR3 contains 14 residues. As DNA, the CDR3 is TGTGCCAGCAGCAGAACAGGGGCTAACACTGAAGCTTTCTTT. Translated: CASSRTGANTEAFF.

The chain couples TRBV19 to TRBJ2-1; 7 positions agree with TRBD2. The CDR3 has 18 residues. The V gene end was trimmed by 0 bases and the J gene end by 6 bases; junction bases not matched to a gene: 14. Germline V CDR1 and CDR2: LNHDA, SQIVND (reference sequence). CDR3 DNA: TGTGCCAGTAGTATAGATCTTGGCGGGAGCAGCCGGGCCAATGAGCAGTTCTTC. As protein: CASSIDLGGSSRANEQFF.

The rearrangement links TRBV11-2 to TRBJ1-2; D ambiguous. CDR1 is SGHAT and CDR2 is FQNNGV in the germline V gene. The CDR3 loop spans 8 amino acids. V shed 11 bases and J shed 10 bases, with 8 bases lying between them. The CDR3 spells CALPDYTF. The DNA for the CDR3 is TGTGCCCTCCCAGACTACACCTTC.

V and J are TRBV7-8 and TRBJ1-1; 7 bases are a match to TRBD1. The J segment lost 0 bases and the V segment lost 5 bases, leaving 6 bases of the junction unmatched. The CDR3 loop spans 15 amino acids. In germline, CDR1 is SGHVS, CDR2 FQNEAQ. The CDR3 reads CASSARDRLNTEAFF. Written as DNA, the CDR3 is TGTGCCAGCAGCGCCAGGGACAGACTGAACACTGAAGCTTTCTTT.

This clone was detected once. The J gene is TRBJ1-2, the V gene TRBV4-1; 9 bases are a match to TRBD1. The CDR3 is 15 amino acids. CDR1 MGHRA and CDR2 YSYEKL come from the germline V gene. V gave up 1 base and J gave up 2 bases; unmatched junction bases: 2. CDR3 nucleotides: TGCGCCAGCAGCCAAGTCGGGACAGGGAACTATGGCTACACCTTC. This codes for CASSQVGTGNYGYTF.

The chain recombines TRBV2 with TRBJ2-7, with 11 positions matching TRBD2. The V segment lost 6 bases and the J segment 6 bases; nucleotides outside the gene matches: 7. CDR1 is SNHLY, CDR2 FYNNEI, per germline. The CDR3 has 14 residues. CDR3 DNA: TGTGCCAGCAGCCTACTAGCGGGAGTCTCCGAGCAGTACTTC. It encodes CASSLLAGVSEQYF.

V is TRBV11-2 and J is TRBJ2-5; maybe TRBD2 (6 bases). The length of the CDR3 is 13 residues. V was trimmed by 5 bases and J by 3 bases, leaving 10 bases between them. CDR1 SGHAT and CDR2 FQNNGV come from the germline V gene. Written as DNA, the CDR3 is TGTGCCAGCAGCCCTAGCGCCGAAGAGACCCAGTACTTC. Translating gives CASSPSAEETQYF. The full variable domain, completed using reference TRBV11-2 and TRBJ2-5, is EAGVAQSPRYKIIEKRQSVAFWCNPISGHATLYWYQQILGQGPKLLIQFQNNGVVDDSQLPKDRFSAERLKGVDSTLKIQPAKLEDSAVYLCASSPSAEETQYFGPGTRLLVL.

Comments on this clone: The junction departs from the called germline gene at one end, perhaps through a read error. J is TRBJ2-1 and V is TRBV7-9, with 9 bases that match TRBD1. The CDR3 totals 11 residues. The germline gives CDR1 SEHNR, CDR2 FQNEAQ (reference sequence). CDR3 sequence: CASSPGQGRLF. In nucleotides, the CDR3 is TGTGCCAGCAGCCCGGGACAGGGAAGACTCTTC.